This TCR beta chain was sequenced for a study of cytomegalovirus exposure and HLA in healthy donors. Study-wide results and caveats: Researchers had no immune exposure information except CMV serostatus available.

PCR primers comprised 60 Vbeta and 13 Jbeta primers. Generated by immunoSEQ multiplex PCR, the TCRdb table keeps only in-frame clones and is missing some. The data contain 130,000 to 150,000 clones, 79% of them singletons. Concerning this clone: Its antigen is as yet unknown.

This CDR3 comprises 13 residues. The V gene lost 6 bases and the J gene lost 2 bases, with 9 bases spanning the gap. Germline CDR1 reads MNHEY; CDR2 reads SVGAGI. This sequence originates from a female donor in good health and CMV-seronegative. The specimen sequenced was PBMCs. This chain links TRBV6-5 with TRBJ2-3, with D possibly matching TRBD1 (5 bases). The CDR3 nucleotides are TGTGCCAGCAGAAGGGGCGTCACAGATACGCAGTATTTT. Its protein product is CASRRGVTDTQYF.